The source of this TCR beta chain is a study of blood T cell repertoires in COVID-19. Study-level information: Researchers got acute and convalescent COVID-19 samples from the United States, Italy and Spain. PBMCs, B-cell-depleted T cells, or T cells provided the cDNA or gDNA that made up the material.

Method: immunoSEQ multiplex PCR; TCRdb's copy keeps in-frame clones and lacks some. The table records about 240,000 clones, about 90% of them present only once. V was shortened by 3 bases and J by 1 base, with 11 bases between the two germline ends. Germline V gene lookup returns CDR1 SGHRS and CDR2 YFSETQ. The length of the CDR3 is 15 residues. Sequenced input: peripheral blood. The TCR originated in a man aged 60 to 69 with acute or convalescent COVID-19. V usage is TRBV5-1 and J usage is TRBJ1-3, with D tentatively TRBD1 (6 bases). The CDR3 loop reads CASSSGTGSGNTIYF. CDR3 nucleotide sequence: TGCGCCAGCAGCTCTGGAACAGGGTCTGGAAACACCATATATTTT.